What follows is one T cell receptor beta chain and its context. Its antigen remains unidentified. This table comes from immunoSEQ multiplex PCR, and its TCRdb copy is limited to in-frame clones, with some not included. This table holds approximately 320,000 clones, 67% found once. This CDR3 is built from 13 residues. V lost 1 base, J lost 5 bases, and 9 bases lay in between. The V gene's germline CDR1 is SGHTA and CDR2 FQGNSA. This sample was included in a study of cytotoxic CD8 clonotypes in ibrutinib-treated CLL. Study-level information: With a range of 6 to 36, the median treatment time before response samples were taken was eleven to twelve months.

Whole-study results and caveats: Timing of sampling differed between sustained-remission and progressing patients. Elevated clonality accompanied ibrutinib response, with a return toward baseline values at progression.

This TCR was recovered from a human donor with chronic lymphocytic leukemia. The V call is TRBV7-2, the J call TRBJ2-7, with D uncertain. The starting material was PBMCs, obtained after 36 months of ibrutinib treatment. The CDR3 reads CASSLVGVDEQYF. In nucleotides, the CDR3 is TGTGCCAGCAGCTTAGTTGGGGTGGACGAGCAGTACTTC.